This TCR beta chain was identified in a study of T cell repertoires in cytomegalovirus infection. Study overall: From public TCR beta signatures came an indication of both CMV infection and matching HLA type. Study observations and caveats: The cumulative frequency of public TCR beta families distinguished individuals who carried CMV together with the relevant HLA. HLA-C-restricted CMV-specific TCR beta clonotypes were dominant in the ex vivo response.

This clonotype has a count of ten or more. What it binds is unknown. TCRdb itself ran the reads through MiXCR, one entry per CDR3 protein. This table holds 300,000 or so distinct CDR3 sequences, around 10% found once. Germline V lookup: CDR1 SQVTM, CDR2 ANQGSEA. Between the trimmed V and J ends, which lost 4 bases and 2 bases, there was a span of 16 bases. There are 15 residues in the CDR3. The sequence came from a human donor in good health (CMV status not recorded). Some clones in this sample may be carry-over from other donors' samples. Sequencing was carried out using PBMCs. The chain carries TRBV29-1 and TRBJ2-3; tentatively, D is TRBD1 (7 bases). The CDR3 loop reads CSVGITGDFTDTQYF. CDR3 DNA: TGCAGCGTTGGAATTACAGGGGACTTCACAGATACGCAGTATTTT.